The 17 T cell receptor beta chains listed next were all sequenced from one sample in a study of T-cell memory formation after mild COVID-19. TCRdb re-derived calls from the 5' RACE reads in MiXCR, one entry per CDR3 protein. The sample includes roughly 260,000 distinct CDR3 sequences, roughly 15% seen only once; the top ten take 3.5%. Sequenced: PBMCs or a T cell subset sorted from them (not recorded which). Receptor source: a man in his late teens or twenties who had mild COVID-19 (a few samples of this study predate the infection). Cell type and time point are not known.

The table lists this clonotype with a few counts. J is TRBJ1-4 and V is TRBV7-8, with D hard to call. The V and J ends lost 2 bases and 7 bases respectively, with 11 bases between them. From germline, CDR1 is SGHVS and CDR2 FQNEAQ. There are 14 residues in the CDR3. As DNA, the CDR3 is TGTGCCAGCAGCTTATGGTTGGGTTCTGAAAAACTGTTTTTT. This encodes CASSLWLGSEKLFF.

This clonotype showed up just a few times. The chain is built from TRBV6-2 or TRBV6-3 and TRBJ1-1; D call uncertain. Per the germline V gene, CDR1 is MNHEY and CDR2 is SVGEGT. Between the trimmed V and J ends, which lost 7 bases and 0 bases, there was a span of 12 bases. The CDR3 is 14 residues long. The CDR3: CASTIRHMNTEAFF. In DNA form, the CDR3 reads TGTGCCAGCACCATCCGTCACATGAACACTGAAGCTTTCTTT.

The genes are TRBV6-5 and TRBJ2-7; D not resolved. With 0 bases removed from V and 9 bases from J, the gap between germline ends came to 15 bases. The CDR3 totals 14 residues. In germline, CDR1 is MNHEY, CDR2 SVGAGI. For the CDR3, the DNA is TGTGCCAGCAGTTACTCTACCACGGAACGATTGCAGTACTTC. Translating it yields CASSYSTTERLQYF.

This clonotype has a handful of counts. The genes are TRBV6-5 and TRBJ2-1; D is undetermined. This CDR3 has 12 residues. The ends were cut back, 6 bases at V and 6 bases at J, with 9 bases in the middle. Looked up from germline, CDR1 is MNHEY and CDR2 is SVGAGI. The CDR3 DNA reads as TGTGCCAGCAGAACCCGGTCCAATGAGCAGTTCTTC. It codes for CASRTRSNEQFF.

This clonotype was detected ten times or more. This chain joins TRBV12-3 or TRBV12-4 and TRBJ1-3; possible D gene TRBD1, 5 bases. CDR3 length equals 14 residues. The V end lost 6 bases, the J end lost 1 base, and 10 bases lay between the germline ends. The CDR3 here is CASSFGGSGNTIYF. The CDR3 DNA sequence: TGTGCCAGCAGCTTTGGGGGGTCTGGAAACACCATATATTTT.

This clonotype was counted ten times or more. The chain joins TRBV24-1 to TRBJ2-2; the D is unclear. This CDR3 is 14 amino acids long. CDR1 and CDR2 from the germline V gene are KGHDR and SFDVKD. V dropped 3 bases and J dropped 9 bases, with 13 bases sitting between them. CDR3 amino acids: CATSDPGSRRELFF. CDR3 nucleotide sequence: TGTGCCACCAGTGATCCCGGGTCCCGGAGGGAGCTGTTTTTT.

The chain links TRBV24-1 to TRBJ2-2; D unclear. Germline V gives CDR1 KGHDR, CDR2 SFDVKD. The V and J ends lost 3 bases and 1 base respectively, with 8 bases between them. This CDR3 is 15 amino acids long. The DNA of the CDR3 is TGTGCCACCAGTGATCCTAGGGTGAACACCGGGGAGCTGTTTTTT. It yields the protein CATSDPRVNTGELFF.

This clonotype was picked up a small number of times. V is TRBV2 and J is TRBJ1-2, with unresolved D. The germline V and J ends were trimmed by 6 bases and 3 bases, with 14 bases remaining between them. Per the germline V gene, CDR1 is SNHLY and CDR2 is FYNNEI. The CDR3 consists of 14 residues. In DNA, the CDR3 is TGTGCCAGCAGCATAGCGGAGGGAGACTATGGCTACACCTTC. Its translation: CASSIAEGDYGYTF.

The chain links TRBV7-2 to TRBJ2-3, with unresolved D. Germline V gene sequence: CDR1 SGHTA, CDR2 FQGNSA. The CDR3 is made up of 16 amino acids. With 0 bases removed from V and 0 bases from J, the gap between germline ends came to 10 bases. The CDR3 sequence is CASSLALGRSTDTQYF. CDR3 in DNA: TGTGCCAGCAGCTTAGCGCTCGGACGGAGCACAGATACGCAGTATTTT.

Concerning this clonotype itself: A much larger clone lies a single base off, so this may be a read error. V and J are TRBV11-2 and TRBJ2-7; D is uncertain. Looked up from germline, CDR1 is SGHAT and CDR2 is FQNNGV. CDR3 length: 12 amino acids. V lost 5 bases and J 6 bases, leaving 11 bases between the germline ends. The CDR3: CASSPNSLEQYV. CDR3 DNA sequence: TGTGCCAGCAGCCCGAACAGTCTCGAGCAGTACGTC.

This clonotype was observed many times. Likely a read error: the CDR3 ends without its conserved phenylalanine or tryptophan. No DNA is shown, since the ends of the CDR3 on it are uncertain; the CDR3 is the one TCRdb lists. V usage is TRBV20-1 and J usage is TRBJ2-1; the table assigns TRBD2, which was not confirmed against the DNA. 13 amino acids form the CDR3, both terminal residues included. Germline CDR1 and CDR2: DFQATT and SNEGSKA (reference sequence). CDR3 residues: CSASLPHLAGGLL.

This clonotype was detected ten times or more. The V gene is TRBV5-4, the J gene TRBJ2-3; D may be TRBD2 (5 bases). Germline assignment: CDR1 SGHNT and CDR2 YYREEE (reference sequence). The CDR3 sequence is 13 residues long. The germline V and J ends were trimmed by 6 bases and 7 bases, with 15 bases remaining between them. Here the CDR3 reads CASTGKGQHTQYF. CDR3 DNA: TGTGCCAGCACCGGGAAAGGGCAACATACGCAGTATTTT.

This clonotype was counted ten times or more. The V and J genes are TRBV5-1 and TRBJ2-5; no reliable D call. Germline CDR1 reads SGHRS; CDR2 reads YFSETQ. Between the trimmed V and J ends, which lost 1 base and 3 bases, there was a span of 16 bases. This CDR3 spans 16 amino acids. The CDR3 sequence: CASSLNRRQREETQYF. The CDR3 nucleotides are TGCGCCAGCAGCTTGAATCGGCGACAAAGAGAAGAGACCCAGTACTTC. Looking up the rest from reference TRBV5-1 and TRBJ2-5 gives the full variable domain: KAGVTQTPRYLIKTRGQQVTLSCSPISGHRSVSWYQQTPGQGLQFLFEYFSETQRNKGNFPGRFSGRQFSNSRSEMNVSTLELGDSALYLCASSLNRRQREETQYFGPGTRLLVL.

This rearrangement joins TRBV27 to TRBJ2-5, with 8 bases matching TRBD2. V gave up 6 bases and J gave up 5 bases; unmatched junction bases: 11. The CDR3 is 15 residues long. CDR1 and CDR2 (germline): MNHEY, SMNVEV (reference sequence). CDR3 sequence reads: CASRGAGAGGETQYF. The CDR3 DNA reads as TGTGCCAGCAGGGGAGCGGGGGCTGGCGGGGAGACCCAGTACTTC.

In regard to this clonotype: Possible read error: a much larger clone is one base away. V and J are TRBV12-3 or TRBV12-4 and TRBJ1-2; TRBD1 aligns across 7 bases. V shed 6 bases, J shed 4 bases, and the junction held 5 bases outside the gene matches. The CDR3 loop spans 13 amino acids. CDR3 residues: CASSPGQSYGYTF. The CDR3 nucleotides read TGTGCCAGCAGCCCGGGACAGAGCTATGGCTACACCTTC.

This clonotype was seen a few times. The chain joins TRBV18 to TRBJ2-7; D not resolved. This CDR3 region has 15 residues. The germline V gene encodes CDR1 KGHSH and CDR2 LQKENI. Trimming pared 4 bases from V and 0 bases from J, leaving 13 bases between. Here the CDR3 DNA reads TGTGCCAGCTCACAGGCTGCCGGAGACTCCTACGAGCAGTACGTC. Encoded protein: CASSQAAGDSYEQYV.

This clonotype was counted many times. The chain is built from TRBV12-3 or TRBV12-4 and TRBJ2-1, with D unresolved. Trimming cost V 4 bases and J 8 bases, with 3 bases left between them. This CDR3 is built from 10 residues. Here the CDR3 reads CASSSHEQFF. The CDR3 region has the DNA TGTGCCAGCAGTTCCCATGAGCAGTTCTTC.